These 17 T cell receptor beta chains originate from one sample sequenced in a study of T and B cells in COVID-19 patients. Each TRB amplification used about 250-550 ng of genomic DNA from blood. Multiplex PCR with BIOMED2 TRB-A/B primer pools amplified TRB rearrangements. TCRdb analysed the multiplex PCR reads with MiXCR anew, one entry per CDR3 protein. The sample holds about 3,300 distinct CDR3 sequences, 28% seen once. Source material: blood. Source of these receptors: a human donor with active COVID-19. The donor label of this sample is uncertain.

This clonotype was observed once. The J gene is TRBJ2-7, the V gene TRBV20-1; 7 bases match TRBD2. Germline trimming cut 6 bases from V and 5 bases from J; bases unmatched to any gene: 10. The CDR3 is 13 residues long. Germline values: CDR1 DFQATT, CDR2 SNEGSKA (reference sequence). This chain's CDR3 is CSASRGSSNEQYF. CDR3 bases: TGCAGTGCCTCGCGGGGGAGTAGTAACGAGCAGTACTTC.

The CDR3 region has the DNA TGTGCCAGCAGTTGGGGACAGGGGTCGGGGCAGCCCCAGCATTTT. It encodes CASSWGQGSGQPQHF. This chain uses TRBV12-3 or TRBV12-4 with TRBJ1-5; the match to TRBD1 covers 10 bases. V shed 4 bases and J 7 bases; nucleotides not matched to a gene: 7. This CDR3 spans 15 amino acids.

V usage is TRBV6-6 and J usage is TRBJ2-1, with D uncertain. With 2 bases removed from V and 7 bases from J, the gap between germline ends came to 9 bases. This CDR3 comprises 13 residues. Germline assignment: CDR1 MNHNY and CDR2 SVGAGI (reference sequence). The CDR3 is CASSYLSVNEQFF. For the CDR3, the DNA is TGTGCCAGCAGTTACCTTAGTGTAAATGAGCAGTTCTTC.

The chain is built from TRBV7-9 and TRBJ1-1; D not resolved. V was clipped by 2 bases and J by 1 base, with 11 bases between them. The CDR3 extends over 15 amino acids. CDR1 and CDR2 (germline): SEHNR, FQNEAQ (reference sequence). The CDR3 DNA follows: TGTGCCAGCAGCTTATTACGGGCGTCGAACACTGAAGCTTTCTTT. It specifies CASSLLRASNTEAFF.

Within the sample, this clonotype is medium-sized. The chain uses TRBV13 and TRBJ2-7; maybe TRBD1 (7 bases). There are 18 residues in the CDR3. Germline V gene lookup returns CDR1 PRHDT and CDR2 FYEKMQ (reference sequence). The V and J ends lost 4 bases and 2 bases respectively, with 24 bases between them. Written as DNA, the CDR3 is TGTGCCAGCAGCTCCCGGGGGACAGAGGAGGGTTTTACCTACGAGCAGTACTTC. Translation gives CASSSRGTEEGFTYEQYF.

The chain employs TRBV7-2 and TRBJ2-3; 9 nucleotides agree with TRBD2. J was trimmed by 4 bases and V by 6 bases; bases with no gene match: 14. The CDR3 sequence is 17 residues long. Germline V gene sequence: CDR1 SGHTA, CDR2 FQGNSA. Here the CDR3 DNA reads TGTGCCAGCAGTAAACGGCGGGGGGGCCGTTCCCCAGATACGCAGTATTTT. Residues: CASSKRRGGRSPDTQYF.

The chain joins TRBV12-3 or TRBV12-4 to TRBJ2-7, with D tentatively TRBD2 (5 bases). The CDR3 length is 15 residues. V was pared by 5 bases and J by 5 bases, with 19 bases between. The CDR3 region is CASSLGLRSLDEQYF. CDR3 in DNA: TGTGCCAGCAGTCTAGGACTCCGATCTCTGGACGAGCAGTACTTC.

This clonotype was seen a single time. CDR3 protein: CASSQDSTTNEKLFF. Written as DNA, the CDR3 is TGTGCCAGCAGCCAAGATTCCACAACTAATGAAAAACTGTTTTTT. V gene TRBV14 combines with J gene TRBJ1-4; D not resolved. The V gene's germline CDR1 is SGHDN and CDR2 FVKESK. V was trimmed by 0 bases and J by 0 bases, leaving 5 bases between them. This CDR3 contains 15 residues.

The chain recombines TRBV6-5 with TRBJ2-1, with 15 bases identical to TRBD2. Germline V gives CDR1 MNHEY, CDR2 SVGAGI. This CDR3 has 17 residues. V lost 6 bases and J lost 4; bases outside the gene matches: 7. In DNA, the CDR3 is TGTGCCAGCAGCCCGGGACTAGCGGGGGGCCCGTACAATGAGCAGTTCTTC. It is translated as CASSPGLAGGPYNEQFF.

This clonotype ranks as medium-sized (0.01 to 0.1%). This chain joins TRBV19 and TRBJ1-1; 7 bases are a match to TRBD1. In germline, CDR1 is LNHDA, CDR2 SQIVND (reference sequence). This CDR3 spans 14 amino acids. V gave up 5 bases and J gave up 3 bases; unmatched junction bases: 6. The chain's CDR3 is CASSADRWDTEAFF. Here the CDR3 DNA reads TGTGCCAGTAGTGCGGACAGGTGGGACACTGAAGCTTTCTTT.

The sample holds a few counts of this clonotype. The chain is built from TRBV12-3 or TRBV12-4 and TRBJ1-6, with D uncertain. This CDR3 comprises 13 residues. Trimming removed 8 bases at V and 9 bases at J, with 14 bases between. CDR3 protein: CASLGPSGSPLHF. The CDR3 DNA follows: TGTGCCAGCCTCGGCCCAAGCGGTTCACCCCTCCACTTT.

The chain couples TRBV12-3 or TRBV12-4 to TRBJ2-1; 15 bases are shared with TRBD2. The CDR3 totals 15 residues. Trimming removed 6 bases from V and 8 bases from J; junction bases left unmatched: 5. CDR3 sequence reads: CASSGLAGGPDEQFF. CDR3 sequence (DNA): TGTGCCAGCAGCGGACTAGCGGGGGGGCCCGATGAGCAGTTCTTC.

By share, this clonotype counts as medium-sized. The CDR3 sequence: CASSPATGGGYEQYF. CDR3 sequence (DNA): TGTGCCAGCAGTCCGGCGACAGGGGGAGGGTACGAGCAGTACTTC. V usage is TRBV6-5 and J usage is TRBJ2-7; TRBD1 agrees at 9 bases. V shed 5 bases and J 4 bases; nucleotides not matched to a gene: 9. Germline CDR1 is MNHEY and CDR2 is SVGAGI. The CDR3 loop spans 15 amino acids.

This clonotype was seen only a few times. This chain links TRBV6-5 with TRBJ2-5; 7 bases map to TRBD2. CDR1 and CDR2 from the germline V gene are MNHEY and SVGAGI. The CDR3 length is 15 residues. V shed 2 bases and J 3 bases; nucleotides not matched to a gene: 6. The CDR3 reads CASSYTKGREETQYF. Written as DNA, the CDR3 is TGTGCCAGCAGTTACACAAAAGGGAGGGAAGAGACCCAGTACTTC.

As for this clonotype: This could be a read error, since a much larger clone is one nucleotide away. The genes are TRBV19 and TRBJ1-3, with D possibly being TRBD1 (5 bases). V lost 8 bases to trimming and J lost 0 bases, with 17 bases between them. This CDR3 is built from 16 residues. Germline V gene lookup returns CDR1 LNHDA and CDR2 SQIVND (reference sequence). CDR3 amino acids: CASSLLGTLSGNTIYF. The CDR3 nucleotides read TGTGCCAGTTCCCTCCTAGGGACTCTCTCTGGAAACACCATATATTTT.

This clonotype turned up a few times. The chain is built from TRBV12-3 or TRBV12-4 and TRBJ2-2; 11 bases map to TRBD2. V shed 4 bases and J 5 bases; nucleotides not matched to a gene: 6. The CDR3 has 16 amino acids. CDR3 in amino acids: CASSSRRLAGTGELFF. The CDR3 region has the DNA TGTGCCAGCAGTTCCCGTCGACTAGCGGGAACCGGGGAGCTGTTTTTT.

The rearrangement uses TRBV5-5 and TRBJ1-2; 9 nucleotides line up with TRBD1. V was clipped by 2 bases and J by 2 bases; unmatched bases: 16. This CDR3 is 19 amino acids long. Germline CDR1 reads SGHKS; CDR2 reads YYEKEE (reference sequence). DNA of the CDR3: TGTGCCAGCAGCTTAAAGGAAGAAACAGGGGGCAGTATAAACTATGGCTACACCTTC. Amino acids: CASSLKEETGGSINYGYTF.